This T cell receptor (beta chain) appears in the sequencing data of a study of shared clonotypes between healthy human individuals. General study findings and limits: It was expected that sequencing depth would affect clonotype sharing among donors. What rarefaction showed was incomplete sorted-subset sequencing despite large depth. Apart from blood, nothing was sampled; tissue repertoires likely differ.

A note on this clone: The target antigen is unknown.

V dropped 6 bases and J dropped 2; count of bases not matched to a gene: 12. CDR1 and CDR2 from the germline V gene are KGHSH and LQKENI. The CDR3 sequence is 16 residues long. An assay was performed, and its level was deep. Measured with immunoSEQ multiplex PCR; TCRdb has only the in-frame clones, and not every one. In the table there are around 2.5 million clones, 90% to 95% of which are singletons. Sequencing was done on a sample of naive CD4+ T cells from PBMCs. Noted subset: CD45RA+ positively selected. The chain links TRBV18 to TRBJ2-5, with TRBD1 identical over 7 bases. The TCR originated in a man younger than 35 in good health. Some clones in this sample may be carry-over from other donors' samples. CDR3 amino acids: CASSPGTAVVQETQYF. DNA of the CDR3: TGTGCCAGCTCCCCCGGGACAGCGGTCGTACAAGAGACCCAGTACTTC.